Listed below are T cell receptor beta chains from one sample, sequenced in a study of blood T cell repertoires in COVID-19. Generated by immunoSEQ multiplex PCR, the TCRdb table keeps only in-frame clones and is missing some. The data contain 230,000 or so clones, around 88% of them singletons. The sample was PBMCs or T cells enriched from blood (not recorded which). These TCRs come from a middle-aged woman with acute COVID-19. Both conserved end residues are part of each CDR3. The order of the fields is CDR3 length, J gene, D gene, clone size, V gene, CDR3 protein, CDR3 DNA. A D gene is named only where the DNA matches it firmly. Rows give clone size only sometimes, using once, few, many, or a class for an expanded clone.

>17|TRBJ2-6|-|-|TRBV27
CASSLKQVTSGANVLTF
TGTGCCAGCAGTTTAAAGCAGGTGACCTCTGGGGCCAACGTCCTGACTTTC
>17|TRBJ2-1|TRBD1|-|TRBV4-3
CASSQARGDRGTNEQFF
TGCGCCAGCAGCCAAGCCCGGGGGGACAGGGGCACGAATGAGCAGTTCTTC
>14|TRBJ2-5|-|-|TRBV20-1
CSASWLVGQETQYF
TGCAGTGCTAGTTGGCTAGTTGGCCAAGAGACCCAGTACTTC
>15|TRBJ1-5|TRBD1|-|TRBV5-4
CASSTGQGINQPQHF
TGTGCCAGCAGCACCGGACAGGGGATTAATCAGCCCCAGCATTTT
>13|TRBJ2-1|-|-|TRBV19
CASTNLPSNEQFF
TGTGCCAGTACCAACCTCCCCAGCAATGAGCAGTTCTTC
>14|TRBJ2-4|TRBD1|-|TRBV29-1
CSVGTGVNQNIQYF
TGCAGCGTTGGGACAGGAGTAAACCAAAACATTCAGTACTTC
>13|TRBJ1-2|TRBD1|-|TRBV2
CASKGGQGYGYTF
TGTGCCAGCAAGGGGGGACAGGGCTATGGCTACACCTTC
>12|TRBJ1-5|-|-|TRBV7-2
CASSLAVGPQHF
TGTGCCAGCAGCTTAGCGGTCGGGCCCCAGCATTTT
>17|TRBJ1-1|TRBD1|-|TRBV14
CASSQLLQGMMDTEAFF
TGTGCCAGCAGCCAATTACTACAGGGGATGATGGACACTGAAGCTTTCTTT
>13|TRBJ2-5|-|-|TRBV11-2
CASSLGGEETQYF
TGTGCCAGCAGCTTAGGGGGCGAAGAGACCCAGTACTTC
>15|TRBJ2-5|TRBD2|-|TRBV7-2
CASSLGGLPQETQYF
TGTGCCAGCAGCTTAGGGGGACTACCCCAAGAGACCCAGTACTTC
>15|TRBJ2-1|-|-|TRBV27
CASSLTFTSYNEQFF
TGTGCCAGCAGTTTGACTTTTACTTCCTACAATGAGCAGTTCTTC
>16|TRBJ2-1|TRBD2|-|TRBV3-1/TRBV3-2
CASSRRTGTRNNEQFF
TGTGCCAGCAGCCGTCGCACCGGGACTAGAAACAATGAGCAGTTCTTC
>15|TRBJ2-3|-|-|TRBV7-2
CATTTQPGLVDTQYF
TGTGCCACCACTACCCAGCCCGGGTTGGTAGATACGCAGTATTTT
>14|TRBJ1-1|TRBD1|-|TRBV9
CASSVGTAGTEAFF
TGTGCCAGCAGCGTCGGGACAGCGGGCACTGAAGCTTTCTTT
>14|TRBJ1-2|-|once|TRBV27
CASSVQGGNYGYTF
TGTGCCAGCAGTGTCCAGGGAGGGAACTATGGCTACACCTTC
>13|TRBJ2-5|-|-|TRBV10-3
CAISEPDFQTQYF
TGTGCCATCAGTGAGCCGGACTTTCAGACCCAGTACTTC
>14|TRBJ1-3|-|-|TRBV5-6
CASSLRGAGNTIYF
TGTGCCAGCAGCCTTCGGGGGGCTGGAAACACCATATATTTT
>15|TRBJ2-7|TRBD1|-|TRBV15
CATSRLRGIWNEQYF
TGTGCCACCAGCAGACTCAGGGGGATATGGAACGAGCAGTACTTC
>14|TRBJ1-2|-|few|TRBV7-9
CASSPSPGNYGYTF
TGTGCCAGCAGCCCCAGTCCAGGAAACTATGGCTACACCTTC
>12|TRBJ1-1|TRBD1|-|TRBV29-1
CSVLRTGAEAFF
TGCAGCGTCCTGAGGACAGGGGCTGAAGCTTTCTTT
>16|TRBJ2-7|TRBD2|many|TRBV5-1
CASSLDLGLAGGEQYF
TGCGCCAGCAGCTTGGATTTGGGACTAGCGGGGGGTGAGCAGTACTTC
>14|TRBJ1-6|-|-|TRBV4-3
CASSQQQYNSPLHF
TGCGCCAGCAGCCAACAACAGTATAATTCACCCCTCCACTTT
>19|TRBJ2-2|TRBD2|-|TRBV15
CATSRDRLAGGPDTGELFF
TGTGCCACCAGCAGAGATAGACTAGCGGGAGGGCCCGACACCGGGGAGCTGTTTTTT
>14|TRBJ1-3|-|once|TRBV5-1
CASRAEGPGNTIYF
TGCGCCAGCAGGGCGGAGGGCCCTGGAAACACCATATATTTT
>15|TRBJ2-2|-|-|TRBV4-2
CASSQDSRSGGELFF
TGTGCCAGCAGCCAAGATAGTCGGTCTGGCGGGGAGCTGTTTTTT
>14|TRBJ1-1|-|-|TRBV18
CASSKWEVNTEAFF
TGTGCCAGCTCTAAATGGGAGGTTAACACTGAAGCTTTCTTT
>14|TRBJ1-2|TRBD1|-|TRBV27
CASSYLGQGDGYTF
TGTGCCAGCAGTTACCTGGGACAGGGTGATGGCTACACCTTC
>15|TRBJ1-3|-|-|TRBV29-1
CSVRVGVNSGNTIYF
TGCAGCGTCCGGGTGGGTGTTAATTCTGGAAACACCATATATTTT
>16|TRBJ2-3|-|once|TRBV5-1
CASSSSSGRSTDTQYF
TGCGCCAGCAGTTCCTCCAGCGGGCGGAGCACAGATACGCAGTATTTT
>13|TRBJ1-4|-|-|TRBV12-3/TRBV12-4
CASSLAGVEKLFF
TGTGCCAGCAGTTTGGCCGGGGTCGAAAAACTGTTTTTT
>15|TRBJ1-1|TRBD1|-|TRBV10-3
CAISEGQGARTEAFF
TGTGCCATCAGTGAGGGACAGGGGGCGCGCACTGAAGCTTTCTTT
>14|TRBJ1-5|TRBD1|-|TRBV7-2
CASSPDRGNQPQHF
TGTGCCAGCAGCCCCGACAGGGGTAACCAGCCCCAGCATTTT
>16|TRBJ2-3|TRBD2|-|TRBV4-1
CASSLEGLAGTEAQYF
TGCGCCAGCAGCCTAGAGGGACTAGCGGGGACGGAGGCGCAGTATTTT
>16|TRBJ2-5|-|-|TRBV6-5
CASSYRRSTFQETQYF
TGTGCCAGCAGTTACAGAAGGAGCACCTTCCAAGAGACCCAGTACTTC
>17|TRBJ1-5|TRBD1|-|TRBV5-1
CASSESGTGPGNQPQHF
TGCGCCAGCAGCGAATCCGGGACAGGGCCGGGCAATCAGCCCCAGCATTTT
>14|TRBJ1-1|-|-|TRBV10-3
CAISETQGLTEAFF
TGTGCCATCAGCGAGACCCAGGGATTGACTGAAGCTTTCTTT
>13|TRBJ2-3|-|-|TRBV27
CASSPSRGDTQYF
TGTGCCAGCAGTCCCTCTAGGGGGGATACGCAGTATTTT
>12|TRBJ1-2|-|-|TRBV25-1
CASSEIPGGYTF
TGTGCCAGCAGTGAAATTCCAGGTGGCTACACCTTC
>13|TRBJ1-2|-|-|TRBV9
CASGAGNQRGYTF
TGTGCCAGCGGAGCAGGGAATCAAAGGGGCTACACCTTC
>13|TRBJ2-1|-|-|TRBV7-6
CASSLALPNEQFF
TGTGCCAGCAGCTTAGCGCTACCTAATGAGCAGTTCTTC
>14|TRBJ2-7|TRBD1|few|TRBV7-2
CASSARRDRVEQYF
TGTGCCAGCAGCGCTCGCCGGGACAGGGTCGAGCAGTACTTC
>13|TRBJ1-2|-|-|TRBV6-5
CASSFTQNYGYTF
TGTGCCAGCAGTTTCACACAAAACTATGGCTACACCTTC
>15|TRBJ1-3|-|-|TRBV5-6
CASSTEGVEGNTIYF
TGTGCCAGCAGTACAGAAGGGGTAGAAGGAAACACCATATATTTT
>17|TRBJ2-3|TRBD2|-|TRBV7-6
CASSLEGGGTSTDTQYF
TGTGCCAGCAGCTTGGAAGGCGGGGGGACTAGCACAGATACGCAGTATTTT
>15|TRBJ1-3|TRBD1|-|TRBV7-2
CASSSDRGRRNTIYF
TGTGCCAGCAGCTCCGACAGGGGGCGGCGAAACACCATATATTTT
>15|TRBJ1-5|TRBD1|-|TRBV7-2
CASSWTGPYNQPQHF
TGTGCCAGCAGCTGGACAGGGCCATACAATCAGCCCCAGCATTTT
>14|TRBJ1-1|-|-|TRBV30
CAWSEAGGVTEAFF
TGTGCCTGGAGTGAGGCGGGGGGGGTCACTGAAGCTTTCTTT
>13|TRBJ2-7|-|-|TRBV9
CASSVDSGGEQYF
TGTGCCAGCAGCGTCGATAGCGGCGGCGAGCAGTACTTC
>15|TRBJ1-4|-|-|TRBV19
CASRRSTEPHEKLFF
TGTGCCAGTAGGCGGTCGACAGAACCCCACGAAAAACTGTTTTTT
>14|TRBJ1-6|-|-|TRBV19
CASSSGSHNSPLHF
TGTGCCAGTAGTTCGGGATCTCATAATTCACCCCTCCACTTT
>16|TRBJ2-2|-|-|TRBV18
CASSPPQILRTGELFF
TGTGCCAGCTCACCACCACAGATCTTAAGAACCGGGGAGCTGTTTTTT
>14|TRBJ1-5|TRBD1|once|TRBV24-1
CATGTGYSNQPQHF
TGTGCCACCGGGACAGGGTATAGCAATCAGCCCCAGCATTTT